This T cell receptor beta chain was found in a study of human T cells and chemical hapten exposure. The template was total RNA from unfractionated whole blood. The library put unique molecular identifiers onto individual cDNA molecules. Each CDR3 protein is one row after TCRdb ran MiXCR on the 5' RACE reads. In the table there are 81,000 or so distinct CDR3 sequences, 6% to 8.5% of which are singletons. There are many counts of this clonotype. Germline V gene sequence: CDR1 LGHNA, CDR2 YNFKEQ. Unmatched junction bases numbered 2, after V lost 1 base and J lost 4 bases. The CDR3 is 15 residues long. The chain employs TRBV4-2 and TRBJ2-3, with 10 bases aligning to TRBD1. The receptor was derived from a male donor in good health. The CDR3 DNA sequence: TGTGCCAGCAGCCAAGGGGACAGGGGAGCAGATACGCAGTATTTT. This translates into CASSQGDRGADTQYF.